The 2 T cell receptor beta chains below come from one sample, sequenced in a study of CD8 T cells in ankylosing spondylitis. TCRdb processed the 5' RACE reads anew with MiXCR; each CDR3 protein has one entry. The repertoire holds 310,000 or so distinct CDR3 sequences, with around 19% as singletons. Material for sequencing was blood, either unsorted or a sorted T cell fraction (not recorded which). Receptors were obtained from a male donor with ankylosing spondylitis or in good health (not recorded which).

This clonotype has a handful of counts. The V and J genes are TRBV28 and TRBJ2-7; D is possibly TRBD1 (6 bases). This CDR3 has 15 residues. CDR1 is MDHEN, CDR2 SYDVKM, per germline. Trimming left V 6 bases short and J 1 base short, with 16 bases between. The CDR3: CASSQTAGVSYEQYV. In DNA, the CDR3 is TGTGCCAGCAGCCAGACAGCAGGGGTGTCCTACGAGCAGTACGTC.

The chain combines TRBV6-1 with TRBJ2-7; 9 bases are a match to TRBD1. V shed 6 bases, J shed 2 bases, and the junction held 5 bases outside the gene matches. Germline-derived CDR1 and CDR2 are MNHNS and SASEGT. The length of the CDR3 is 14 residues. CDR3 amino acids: CASRRTGETYEQYV. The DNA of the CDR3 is TGTGCCAGCAGAAGGACAGGGGAGACCTACGAGCAGTACGTC.